This T cell receptor (beta chain) was sequenced for a study of vaccination and CD4 T cells after COVID-19 (dated by TCRdb to the early 2020s). About the full investigation: Six males and four females were included in the convalescent cohort, with two Hispanic individuals, seven Caucasians, two Asians and one multiracial person represented. Participants received two doses of either the Pfizer-BioNTech BNT162b2 vaccine (n=8) or the Moderna mRNA-1273 vaccine (n=2). Post-COVID blood samples were collected from convalescent patients a median of around 100 days after diagnosis, with a range of roughly 30 to 161 days. The spike-specific CD4+ TCR repertoire was compared before and after mRNA vaccination in nine to ten COVID-19 convalescent patients and a few infection-naive healthy vaccine recipients. In control cultures, a CEFX viral epitope pool was used as positive control, an HIV-1 Nef peptide pool was used as negative control, or no peptide was added. The time from the second vaccine dose to post-vaccine blood sampling had a median of roughly 79 days and ranged from about 12 to 250 days. Overlapping spike peptide pools from SARS-CoV-2 and from the common cold coronaviruses HCoV-NL63, HCoV-OC43 and HCoV-229E were used as culture stimuli. Memory CD4+ T cell crossreactivity between SARS-CoV-2 and common cold coronavirus spike proteins was assessed at the TCR clonotype level in an earlier paper using these donors.

Preparation of the library involved PCR. At the Johns Hopkins FTIC core, DNA from the cultured CD4+ T cells underwent TCR sequencing with the Oncomine TCR Beta short-read assay. The QIAamp micro DNA kit was used to extract genomic DNA from the cultured CD4+ T cells. Oncomine TCR Beta libraries from cultured CD4+ T cells were pooled using unique dual indexes and sequenced on an Illumina iSeq 100. Processing in the source paper ran as follows. Non-productive sequences were removed, and CDR3s that did not start with C, did not end with F or W, or were shorter than 7 amino acids were discarded. Antigen-specific clonotypes were identified using the MANAFEST web application through comparison of peptide-stimulated wells with reference and other culture wells. To be called positive, a clone needed an FDR below 0.05, an odds ratio above 5, and a productive frequency above 0.1% in at least two of three replicate wells. A clonotype counted as cross-reactive if it showed significant expansion both in the SARS-CoV-2 spike wells and in at least one common cold coronavirus spike condition. CDR3 homology was assessed with Levenshtein distances (stringdist) and unrooted phylogenetic trees (ape) in R version 3.6.1. TCRdb cleaned the public reads at Q25 with fastp, built clones with MiXCR and kept in-frame beta chains. Duplicate CDR3 protein sequences are folded into a single record with the most common DNA and genes. V and J calls and clone size were set by TCRdb, not the authors. Present in this sample are some 7,400 distinct CDR3 sequences, 35% to 45% of which were seen just once. In total, the top ten clones hold about a sixth of the sample.

Results the study describes overall, beyond this receptor: Among the post-vaccine SARS-CoV-2-reactive clones in convalescent patients, a median approximately 90% showed up only after vaccination, which suggests vaccine-specific priming. Of the vaccine-specific clones found in convalescent patients, nearly all (304 of 307) were mono-reactive for SARS-CoV-2 spike instead of being cross-reactive with common cold coronaviruses. An increase in the median number of SARS-CoV-2-reactive clonotypes from 21 after infection to a few dozen after vaccination was observed, but the change was not found to be significant. The number of convalescent patients in the study was relatively small, and the study did not examine early timepoints following natural infection.

Per the publication, the treatment or condition label means: roughly 11-day PBMC culture with coronavirus spike peptide pools or control peptides (ViraFEST assay). CD4+ T cells from unexposed donors were collected before the COVID-19 pandemic (2011-2018). The ViraFEST assay, used in the study, expanded antigen-specific T cells with peptide pools and then identified the expanded clonotypes through TCR sequencing. Each well held approximately 2 million PBMCs cultured in IMDM containing roughly 5.4% human AB serum and approximately 9.6 IU/ml IL-2, with around 9.7 ug/ml peptide pools added. Half of the culture medium was replaced with fresh IL-2-containing medium on days 3 and 7. Once the cells had been in culture for 10 days, the EasySep CD4+ T cell isolation kit was used to isolate CD4+ T cells by negative selection. Unexposed donor CD4+ T cells were tested for reactivity to SARS-CoV-2 S and N and four common cold coronavirus spike pools, as cell number allowed. PBMCs were separated from whole blood using Ficoll-Paque Plus gradient centrifugation and then either used fresh or cryopreserved at -140C. In general, triplicate wells were set up for every culture condition. The leukapheresis product used for the unexposed donors was purchased from a commercial source.

V sheds 0 bases and J sheds 6 bases, leaving 18 bases between their ends. CDR1 and CDR2 were assigned from the germline V gene (reference sequence) as LNHNV and YYDKDF. Measured from the cysteine to the phenylalanine, the CDR3 is 17 residues long. The kept DNA is CDR3 alone, 51 bases in frame from the first base. A note on this clonotype: The antigen it binds to is not known. Base qualities are missing; no much larger clone stands one base away.

This chain joins TRBV15 to TRBJ2-1, with the D segment possibly TRBD1 or TRBD2, each aligning over 5 bases. The TCR comes from a human donor in good health. Sample: CD4+ T cells from blood, cultured in vitro. The CDR3 protein: CATSRESPGRAFNEQFF. The DNA sequence is as follows: TGTGCCACCAGCAGAGAATCCCCGGGACGGGCTTTCAATGAGCAGTTCTTC. The variable domain in full, with residues beyond the CDR3 obtained from the reference TRBV15 and TRBJ2-1 genes, is DAMVIQNPRYQVTQFGKPVTLSCSQTLNHNVMYWYQQKSSQAPKLLFHYYDKDFNNEADTPDNFQSRRPNTSFCFLDIRSPGLGDTAMYLCATSRESPGRAFNEQFFGPGTRLTVL.